This T cell receptor beta chain was recovered during a study of cytomegalovirus exposure and HLA in healthy donors. Study overall: Previous work identified some 120 million unique TCR beta sequences from around 170 million T cells.

V shed 2 bases and J shed 0 bases, with 8 bases lying between them. CDR1 and CDR2 (germline): MNHEY, SMNVEV (reference sequence). The CDR3 is 14 residues long. The PCR ran on 60 Vbeta and 13 Jbeta primers. Profiled with immunoSEQ multiplex PCR; TCRdb holds only in-frame clones, not every one. Among around 100,000 clones, roughly 71% were seen once, and the ten largest hold roughly 10%. Broader study findings: The authors later found HLA-associated TCR beta chains more clonally expanded than equally common others. The dataset shows that most TCR sequences were rare, while some public TCRs occurred in many donors.

This clone was counted a single time. What it binds is not known. The sequenced material came from PBMCs. This receptor was identified in a man between 35 and 55 years old in good health and CMV-seropositive. The chain combines TRBV27 with TRBJ2-7; a weak D match, TRBD1 (5 bases). The CDR3: CASSLNRLSYEQYV. Here the CDR3 DNA reads TGTGCCAGCAGTTTAAACAGGCTCTCCTACGAGCAGTACGTC.